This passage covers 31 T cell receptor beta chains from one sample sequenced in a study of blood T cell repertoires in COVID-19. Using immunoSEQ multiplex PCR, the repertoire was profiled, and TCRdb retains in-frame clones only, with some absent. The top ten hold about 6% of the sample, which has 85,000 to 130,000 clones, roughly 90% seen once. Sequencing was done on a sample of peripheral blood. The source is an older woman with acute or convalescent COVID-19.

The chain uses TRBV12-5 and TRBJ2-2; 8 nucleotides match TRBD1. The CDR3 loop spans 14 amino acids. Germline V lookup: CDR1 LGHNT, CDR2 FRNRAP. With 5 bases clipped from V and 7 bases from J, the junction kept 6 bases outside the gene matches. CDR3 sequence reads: CASGPRQGHGELFF. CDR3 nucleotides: TGTGCTAGTGGTCCCAGACAGGGGCACGGGGAGCTGTTTTTT.

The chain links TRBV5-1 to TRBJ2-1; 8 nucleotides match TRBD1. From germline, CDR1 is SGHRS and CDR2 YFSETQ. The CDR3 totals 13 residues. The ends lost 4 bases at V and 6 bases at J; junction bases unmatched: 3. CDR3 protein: CASSPGTGNEQFF. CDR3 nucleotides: TGCGCCAGCAGCCCCGGGACAGGCAATGAGCAGTTCTTC.

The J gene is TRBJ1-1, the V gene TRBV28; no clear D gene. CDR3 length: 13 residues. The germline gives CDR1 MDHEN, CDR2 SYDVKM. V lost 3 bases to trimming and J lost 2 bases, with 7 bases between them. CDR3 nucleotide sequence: TGTGCCAGCAGTTTGCCCACTAACACTGAAGCTTTCTTT. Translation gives CASSLPTNTEAFF.

The CDR3 nucleotides read TGTGCCAGCAGCGTAGCTGGTAGGAACACTGAAGCTTTCTTT. The encoded protein is CASSVAGRNTEAFF. The rearrangement links TRBV9 to TRBJ1-1, with D unresolved. This CDR3 comprises 14 residues. The V gene's germline CDR1 is SGDLS and CDR2 YYNGEE. Trimming removed 0 bases at V and 1 base at J, with 7 bases between.

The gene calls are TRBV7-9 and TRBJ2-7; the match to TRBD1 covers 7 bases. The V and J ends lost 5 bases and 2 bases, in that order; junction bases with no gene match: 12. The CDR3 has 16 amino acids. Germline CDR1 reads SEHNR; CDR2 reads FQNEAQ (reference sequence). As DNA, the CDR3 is TGTGCCAGCAGCACGGCCCAGGGGGAGTGCGCCTACGAGCAGTACGTC. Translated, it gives CASSTAQGECAYEQYV.

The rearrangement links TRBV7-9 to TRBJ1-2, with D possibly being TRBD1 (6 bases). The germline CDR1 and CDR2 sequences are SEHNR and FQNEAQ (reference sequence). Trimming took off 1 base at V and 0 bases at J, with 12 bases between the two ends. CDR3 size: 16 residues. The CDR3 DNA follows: TGTGCCAGCAGCTTAGTCGACAGGCCCACTAACTATGGCTACACCTTC. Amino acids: CASSLVDRPTNYGYTF. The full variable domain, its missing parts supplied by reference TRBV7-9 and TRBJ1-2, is DTGVSQNPRHKITKRGQNVTFRCDPISEHNRLYWYRQTLGQGPEFLTYFQNEAQLEKSRLLSDRFSAERPKGSFSTLEIQRTEQGDSAMYLCASSLVDRPTNYGYTFGSGTRLTVV.

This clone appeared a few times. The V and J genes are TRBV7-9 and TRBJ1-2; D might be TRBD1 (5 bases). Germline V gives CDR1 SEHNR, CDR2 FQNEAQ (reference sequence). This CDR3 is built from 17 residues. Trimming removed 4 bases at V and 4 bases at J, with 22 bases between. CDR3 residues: CASSSLDSHQGRYGYTF. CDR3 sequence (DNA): TGTGCCAGCAGCTCCCTAGACAGCCACCAGGGCCGCTATGGCTACACCTTC.

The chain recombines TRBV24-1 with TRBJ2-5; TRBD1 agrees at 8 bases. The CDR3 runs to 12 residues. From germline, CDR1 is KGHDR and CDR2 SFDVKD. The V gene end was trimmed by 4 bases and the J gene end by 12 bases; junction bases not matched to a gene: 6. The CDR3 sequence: CATSDLDRAEYF. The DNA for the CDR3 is TGTGCCACCAGTGACCTGGACAGGGCCGAGTACTTC.

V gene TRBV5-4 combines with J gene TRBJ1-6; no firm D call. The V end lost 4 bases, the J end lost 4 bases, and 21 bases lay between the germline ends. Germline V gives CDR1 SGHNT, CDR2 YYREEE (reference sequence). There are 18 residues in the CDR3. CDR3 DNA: TGTGCCAGCAGCCGAGGAGGAGGCAAAGGCTCTTATAATTCACCCCTCCACTTT. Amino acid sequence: CASSRGGGKGSYNSPLHF.

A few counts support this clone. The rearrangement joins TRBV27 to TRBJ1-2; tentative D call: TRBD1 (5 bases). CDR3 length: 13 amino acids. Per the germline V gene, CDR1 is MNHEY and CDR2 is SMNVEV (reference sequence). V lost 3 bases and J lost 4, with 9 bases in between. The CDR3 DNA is TGTGCCAGCAGTTTTTCAGGGCCCTATGGCTACACCTTC. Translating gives CASSFSGPYGYTF.

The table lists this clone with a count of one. CDR3 loop: CASSSTGTGNYGYTF. In DNA, the CDR3 is TGTGCCAGCAGTTCGACCGGGACAGGGAACTATGGCTACACCTTC. The chain has TRBV6-5 and TRBJ1-2, with 9 bases fitting TRBD1. This CDR3 comprises 15 residues. V lost 4 bases and J lost 2; bases outside the gene matches: 5. CDR1 is MNHEY and CDR2 is SVGAGI in the germline V gene.

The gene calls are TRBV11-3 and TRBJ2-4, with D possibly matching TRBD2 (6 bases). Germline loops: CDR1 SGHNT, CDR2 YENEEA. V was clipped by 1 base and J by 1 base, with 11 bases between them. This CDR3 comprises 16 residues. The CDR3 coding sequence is TGTGCCAGCAGCTTAGGCGGGGTAGGGGCCAAAAACATTCAGTACTTC. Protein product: CASSLGGVGAKNIQYF.

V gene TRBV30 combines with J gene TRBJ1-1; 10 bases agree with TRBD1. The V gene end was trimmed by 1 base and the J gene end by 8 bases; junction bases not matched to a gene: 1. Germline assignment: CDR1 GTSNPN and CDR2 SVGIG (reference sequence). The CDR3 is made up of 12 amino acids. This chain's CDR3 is CAWSGQGAEAFF. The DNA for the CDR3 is TGTGCCTGGAGTGGACAGGGGGCGGAAGCTTTCTTT.

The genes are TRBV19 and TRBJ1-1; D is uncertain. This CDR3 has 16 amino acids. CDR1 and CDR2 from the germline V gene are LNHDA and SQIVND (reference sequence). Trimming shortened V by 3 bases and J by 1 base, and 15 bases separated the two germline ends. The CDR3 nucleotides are TGTGCCAGTAGTATGAAGATGGGAGGGCCGAACACTGAAGCTTTCTTT. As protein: CASSMKMGGPNTEAFF.

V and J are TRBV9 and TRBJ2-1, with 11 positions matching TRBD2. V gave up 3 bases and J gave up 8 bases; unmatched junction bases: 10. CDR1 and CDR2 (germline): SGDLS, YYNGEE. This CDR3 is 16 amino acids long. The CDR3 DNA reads TGTGCCAGCAGCGAGGAAACTAGCGGGAGTGGAGATGAGCAGTTCTTC. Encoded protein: CASSEETSGSGDEQFF.

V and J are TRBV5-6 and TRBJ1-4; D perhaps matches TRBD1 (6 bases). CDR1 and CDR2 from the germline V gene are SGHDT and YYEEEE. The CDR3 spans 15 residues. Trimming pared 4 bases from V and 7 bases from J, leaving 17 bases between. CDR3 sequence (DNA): TGTGCCAGCAGCCCCGACGGGGGGCGAAGTGAAAAACTGTTTTTT. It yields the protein CASSPDGGRSEKLFF. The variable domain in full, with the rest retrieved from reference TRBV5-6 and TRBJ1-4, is DAGVTQSPTHLIKTRGQQVTLRCSPKSGHDTVSWYQQALGQGPQFIFQYYEEEERQRGNFPDRFSGHQFPNYSSELNVNALLLGDSALYLCASSPDGGRSEKLFFGSGTQLSVL.

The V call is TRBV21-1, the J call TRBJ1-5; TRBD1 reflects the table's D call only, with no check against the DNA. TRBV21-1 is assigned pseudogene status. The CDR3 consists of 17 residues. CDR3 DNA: TGTGCCAGCAGCAAAGTAGGGGCGGGACAGATCAATCAGCCCCAGCATTTT. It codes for CASSKVGAGQINQPQHF.

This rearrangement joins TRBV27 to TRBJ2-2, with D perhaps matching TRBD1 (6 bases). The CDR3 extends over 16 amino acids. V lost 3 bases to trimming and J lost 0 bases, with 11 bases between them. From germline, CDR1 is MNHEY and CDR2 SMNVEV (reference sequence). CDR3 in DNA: TGTGCCAGCAGTTTTTTTGCAGGGGCGAACACCGGGGAGCTGTTTTTT. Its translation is CASSFFAGANTGELFF.

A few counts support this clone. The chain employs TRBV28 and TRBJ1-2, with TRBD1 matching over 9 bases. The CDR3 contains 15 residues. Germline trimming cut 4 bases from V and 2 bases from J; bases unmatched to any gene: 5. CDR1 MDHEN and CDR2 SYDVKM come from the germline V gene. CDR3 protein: CASSSFTGGNYGYTF. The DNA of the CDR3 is TGTGCCAGCAGTTCCTTTACAGGGGGCAACTATGGCTACACCTTC.

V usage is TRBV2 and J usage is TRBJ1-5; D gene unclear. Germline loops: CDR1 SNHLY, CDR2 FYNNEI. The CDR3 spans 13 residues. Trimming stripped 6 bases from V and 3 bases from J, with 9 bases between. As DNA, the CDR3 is TGTGCCAGCAGCCCGGGAGCCAATCAGCCCCAGCATTTT. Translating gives CASSPGANQPQHF. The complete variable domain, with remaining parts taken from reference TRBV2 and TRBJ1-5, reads EPEVTQTPSHQVTQMGQEVILRCVPISNHLYFYWYRQILGQKVEFLVSFYNNEISEKSEIFDDQFSVERPDGSNFTLKIRSTKLEDSAMYFCASSPGANQPQHFGDGTRLSIL.

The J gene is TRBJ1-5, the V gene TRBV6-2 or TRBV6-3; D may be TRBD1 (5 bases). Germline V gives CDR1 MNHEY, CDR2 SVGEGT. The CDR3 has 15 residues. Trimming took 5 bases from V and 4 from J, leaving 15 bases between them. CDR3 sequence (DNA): TGTGCCAGCAGTCGGTTAAGGGGATGGAATCAGCCCCAGCATTTT. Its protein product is CASSRLRGWNQPQHF.

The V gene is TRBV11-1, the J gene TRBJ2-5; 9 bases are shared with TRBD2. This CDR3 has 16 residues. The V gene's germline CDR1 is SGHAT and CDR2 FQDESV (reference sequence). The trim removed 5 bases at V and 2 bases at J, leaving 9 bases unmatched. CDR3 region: CASSLGAGGYQETQYF. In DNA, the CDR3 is TGTGCCAGCAGCCTCGGGGCGGGAGGGTATCAAGAGACCCAGTACTTC.

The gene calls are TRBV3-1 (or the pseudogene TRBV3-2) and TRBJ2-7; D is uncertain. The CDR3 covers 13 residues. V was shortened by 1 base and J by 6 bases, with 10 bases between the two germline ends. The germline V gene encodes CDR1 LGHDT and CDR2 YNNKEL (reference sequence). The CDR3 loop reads CASSQGAIAEQYF. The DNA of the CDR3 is TGTGCCAGCAGCCAAGGAGCGATCGCCGAGCAGTACTTC.

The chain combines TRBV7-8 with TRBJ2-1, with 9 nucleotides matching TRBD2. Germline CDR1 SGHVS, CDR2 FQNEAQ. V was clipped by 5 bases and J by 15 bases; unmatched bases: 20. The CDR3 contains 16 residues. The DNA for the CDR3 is TGTGCCAGCAGCCCCCCGGCGGTGACTAGCGGAACGGGGCGGTTCTTC. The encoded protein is CASSPPAVTSGTGRFF.

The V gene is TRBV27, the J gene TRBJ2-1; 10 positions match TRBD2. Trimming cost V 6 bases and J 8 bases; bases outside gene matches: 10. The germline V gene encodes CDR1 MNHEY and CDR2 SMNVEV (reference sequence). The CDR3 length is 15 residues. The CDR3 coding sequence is TGTGCCAGCAGCAGCCCGGGACTAGCGTCCCATGAGCAGTTCTTC. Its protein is CASSSPGLASHEQFF.

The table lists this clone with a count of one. CDR3 region: CASSAGLETSEQFF. The CDR3 nucleotides read TGTGCCAGCAGTGCAGGACTAGAGACAAGTGAGCAGTTCTTC. The V and J genes are TRBV7-3 and TRBJ2-1; 7 bases map to TRBD2. The germline V gene encodes CDR1 SGHTA and CDR2 FQGTGA. The length of the CDR3 is 14 residues. With 6 bases clipped from V and 9 bases from J, the junction kept 11 bases outside the gene matches.

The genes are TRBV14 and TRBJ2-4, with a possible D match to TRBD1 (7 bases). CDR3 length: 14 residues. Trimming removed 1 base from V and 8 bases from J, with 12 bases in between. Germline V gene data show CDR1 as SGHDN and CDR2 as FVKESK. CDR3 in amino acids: CASSQGRGRYIQYF. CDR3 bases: TGTGCCAGCAGCCAAGGGAGGGGGCGTTACATTCAGTACTTC.

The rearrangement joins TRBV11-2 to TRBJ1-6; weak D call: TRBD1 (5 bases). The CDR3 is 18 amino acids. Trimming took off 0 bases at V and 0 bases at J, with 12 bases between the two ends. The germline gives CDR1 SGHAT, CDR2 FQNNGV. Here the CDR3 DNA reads TGTGCCAGCAGCTTAGATAGGACACCGAGCTCCTATAATTCACCCCTCCACTTT. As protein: CASSLDRTPSSYNSPLHF.

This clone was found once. CDR3 residues: CASSRGSGEAHYNEQFF. Here the CDR3 DNA reads TGTGCCAGCAGCCGGGGGAGCGGGGAGGCCCACTACAATGAGCAGTTCTTC. This chain joins TRBV7-6 and TRBJ2-1; 7 positions agree with TRBD2. The CDR3 runs to 17 residues. The ends lost 5 bases at V and 3 bases at J; junction bases unmatched: 13. CDR1 SGHVS and CDR2 FNYEAQ come from the germline V gene.

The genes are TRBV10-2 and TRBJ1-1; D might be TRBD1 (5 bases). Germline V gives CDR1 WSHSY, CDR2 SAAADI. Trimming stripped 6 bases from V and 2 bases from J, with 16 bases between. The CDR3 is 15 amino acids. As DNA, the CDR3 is TGCGCCAGCAGGGACACCACGGGACTTAACACTGAAGCTTTCTTT. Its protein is CASRDTTGLNTEAFF.

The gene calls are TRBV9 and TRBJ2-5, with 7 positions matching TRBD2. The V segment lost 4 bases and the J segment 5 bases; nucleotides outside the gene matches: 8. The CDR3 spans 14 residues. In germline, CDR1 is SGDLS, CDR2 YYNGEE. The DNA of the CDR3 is TGTGCCAGCAGCTCCGCGCTAGCGGAGGAGACCCAGTACTTC. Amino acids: CASSSALAEETQYF.